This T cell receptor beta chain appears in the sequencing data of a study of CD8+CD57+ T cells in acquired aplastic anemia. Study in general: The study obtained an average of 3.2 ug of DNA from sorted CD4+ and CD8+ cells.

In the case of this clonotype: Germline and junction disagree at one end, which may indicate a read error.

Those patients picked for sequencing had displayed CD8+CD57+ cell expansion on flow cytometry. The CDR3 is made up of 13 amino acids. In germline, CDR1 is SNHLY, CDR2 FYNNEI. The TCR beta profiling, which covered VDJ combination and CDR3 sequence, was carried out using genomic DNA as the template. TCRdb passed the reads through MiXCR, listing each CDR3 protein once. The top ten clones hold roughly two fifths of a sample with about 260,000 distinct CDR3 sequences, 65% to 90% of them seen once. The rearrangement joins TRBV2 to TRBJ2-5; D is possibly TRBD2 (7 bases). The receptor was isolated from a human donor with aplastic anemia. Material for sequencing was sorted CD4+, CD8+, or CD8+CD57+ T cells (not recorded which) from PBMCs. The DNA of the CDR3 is TGTGCCAGCGGGGGCGGGGGCACAGAGACGCAGTACTTC. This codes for CASGGGGTETQYF.